What follows are 31 T cell receptor beta chains derived from one specimen sequenced in a study of blood T cells in healthy people across ages. A second PCR of roughly 6 to 12 cycles used a sample-barcoded 5' primer and a J-beta primer mix. MiXCR, run by TCRdb on the 5' RACE reads, gives a single entry per CDR3 protein. Of about 670,000 distinct CDR3 sequences listed, about 43% are singletons. The sequenced sample consisted of blood. All receptors derive from an elderly man in good health.

This CDR3 is CASSLAPGQGPDTQYF. CDR3 coding DNA: TGTGCCAGCAGTTTAGCGCCGGGACAGGGGCCAGATACGCAGTATTTT. The rearrangement uses TRBV12-3 or TRBV12-4 and TRBJ2-3; TRBD1 aligns across 10 bases. CDR3 length equals 16 residues. V trimming: 0 bases; J trimming: 4 bases; junction bases outside the gene matches: 4.

J is TRBJ1-2 and V is TRBV7-2; no firm D call. The CDR3 is made up of 14 amino acids. Trimming removed 2 bases from V and 6 bases from J, with 13 bases in between. CDR1 and CDR2 (germline): SGHTA, FQGNSA. The CDR3 region is CASSLYDPSHGYTF. The CDR3 bases are TGTGCCAGCAGCTTATACGACCCCAGCCATGGCTACACCTTC.

This clonotype occurred a few times. This chain connects TRBV28 to TRBJ2-7; tentative D call: TRBD1 (6 bases). In germline, CDR1 is MDHEN, CDR2 SYDVKM. Trimming removed 7 bases from V and 6 bases from J, with 19 bases in between. The CDR3 has 14 amino acids. In DNA, the CDR3 is TGTGCCAGCATTACTAGTAAGGGGGTCCGCGAGCAGTACTTC. Residues: CASITSKGVREQYF.

This clonotype was detected only a few times. This chain uses TRBV4-3 with TRBJ2-5; 9 positions agree with TRBD1. The V segment lost 4 bases and the J segment 3 bases; nucleotides outside the gene matches: 9. The CDR3 contains 16 residues. Germline-derived CDR1 and CDR2 are LGHNA and YSLEER. The DNA of the CDR3 is TGCGCCAGCAGCCTCTCAGACCGGGACAGGGAAGAGACCCAGTACTTC. It is translated as CASSLSDRDREETQYF.

The chain combines TRBV20-1 with TRBJ2-3; 10 nucleotides line up with TRBD2. Losses at the gene ends were 4 bases for V and 0 bases for J; bases not matched to a gene: 4. CDR3 length: 15 amino acids. Germline CDR1 is DFQATT and CDR2 is SNEGSKA (reference sequence). The CDR3 sequence: CSAIATSGSTDTQYF. The CDR3, as DNA: TGCAGTGCTATCGCGACTAGCGGGAGCACAGATACGCAGTATTTT.

In its sample, this clonotype was seen once. The rearrangement uses TRBV10-3 and TRBJ2-7; 7 bases line up with TRBD2. The CDR3 contains 15 residues. Germline V CDR1 and CDR2: ENHRY, SYGVKD. Trimming removed 0 bases from V and 3 bases from J; junction bases left unmatched: 5. The CDR3 protein is CAISESEGRGYEQYF. DNA for the CDR3: TGTGCCATCAGTGAGTCGGAAGGGAGGGGCTACGAGCAGTACTTC.

V gene TRBV27 combines with J gene TRBJ2-3; tentative D call: TRBD2 (5 bases). V was pared by 5 bases and J by 4 bases, with 16 bases between. This CDR3 is built from 15 residues. Germline V gene sequence: CDR1 MNHEY, CDR2 SMNVEV (reference sequence). DNA for the CDR3: TGTGCCAGCAGTCCATCCCCGGGGATCGCAGATACGCAGTATTTT. Translated: CASSPSPGIADTQYF.

In its sample, this clonotype was seen a few times. CDR3 sequence reads: CASSYSTKPYEQYF. CDR3 nucleotides: TGTGCCAGCAGTTACTCTACGAAACCCTACGAGCAGTACTTC. This chain links TRBV6-2 or TRBV6-3 with TRBJ2-7; D not resolved. CDR3 length: 14 residues. Germline V gene sequence: CDR1 MNHEY, CDR2 SVGEGT. The germline V and J ends were trimmed by 0 bases and 2 bases, with 8 bases remaining between them.

This clonotype was counted only a few times. The genes are TRBV12-3 or TRBV12-4 and TRBJ1-2; TRBD1 might be the D (6 bases). V was trimmed by 6 bases and J by 4 bases, leaving 12 bases between them. The length of the CDR3 is 13 residues. The CDR3 DNA sequence: TGTGCCAGCAGCCTTGACAGGCGCTATGGCTACACCTTC. Translating gives CASSLDRRYGYTF.

This clonotype was seen many times. The genes are TRBV11-1 and TRBJ1-1; D gene ambiguous. There are 13 residues in the CDR3. V lost 3 bases, J lost 0 bases, and 5 bases lay in between. Germline CDR1 is SGHAT and CDR2 is FQDESV (reference sequence). The CDR3 region is CASSLGMNTEAFF. CDR3 coding DNA: TGTGCCAGCAGCTTGGGGATGAACACTGAAGCTTTCTTT.

This clonotype was detected only a few times. This may stem from a read error, because a much larger clone lies one nucleotide away. V gene TRBV5-6 combines with J gene TRBJ2-7; weak D call: TRBD1 (6 bases). V was clipped by 4 bases and J by 7 bases, with 15 bases between them. Looked up from germline, CDR1 is SGHDT and CDR2 is YYEEEE. This CDR3 is built from 13 residues. CDR3 sequence (DNA): TGTGCCAGCAGCCATGGCCCTACAGGGGAGCAGTACTTC. This codes for CASSHGPTGEQYF.

The rearrangement joins TRBV10-3 to TRBJ2-2, with TRBD1 matching 9 bases. This CDR3 region has 18 residues. V was pared by 0 bases and J by 5 bases, with 10 bases of the junction left unmatched. Germline CDR1 reads ENHRY; CDR2 reads SYGVKD. DNA of the CDR3: TGTGCCATCAGTGAGTCGTTACCGGGACAGGGAAAGACCGGGGAGCTGTTTTTT. Residues: CAISESLPGQGKTGELFF.

The V call is TRBV3-1, the J call TRBJ2-7; perhaps TRBD1 as D (6 bases). The germline V gene has CDR1 LGHDT and CDR2 YNNKEL (reference sequence). The V and J ends lost 1 base and 0 bases respectively, with 10 bases between them. CDR3 length: 15 amino acids. This CDR3 reads CASSQVSDSSYEQYF. The CDR3 nucleotides are TGTGCCAGCAGCCAAGTTTCGGACAGCTCCTACGAGCAGTACTTC.

This chain joins TRBV15 and TRBJ2-5, with 11 nucleotides matching TRBD1. The CDR3 sequence is 16 residues long. V gave up 2 bases and J gave up 4 bases; unmatched junction bases: 6. The germline gives CDR1 LNHNV, CDR2 YYDKDF (reference sequence). CDR3: CATSRTGQGAGETQYF. For the CDR3, the DNA is TGTGCCACCAGCAGAACAGGACAGGGGGCGGGAGAGACCCAGTACTTC.

This chain connects TRBV7-2 to TRBJ2-7; no firm D call. The CDR3 is 17 residues long. In germline, CDR1 is SGHTA, CDR2 FQGNSA. The V end was cut by 4 bases, the J end by 0 bases, with 19 bases between. The CDR3 here is CASSWSGEITTSYEQYF. CDR3 nucleotides: TGTGCCAGCAGCTGGAGTGGCGAGATTACCACCTCCTACGAGCAGTACTTC.

The chain employs TRBV20-1 and TRBJ2-5; 12 nucleotides match TRBD2. Trimming took 4 bases from V and 5 from J; bases not matched to a gene: 11. The CDR3 length is 16 residues. Per germline, CDR1 DFQATT and CDR2 SNEGSKA (reference sequence). CDR3 sequence (DNA): TGCAGTGCTAAGGGACTAGCGGGTATCTCATTGGAGACCCAGTACTTC. As protein: CSAKGLAGISLETQYF.

This clonotype was picked up a small number of times. This chain links TRBV20-1 with TRBJ2-7; 11 bases agree with TRBD1. V lost 3 bases, J lost 4 bases, and 5 bases stayed unmatched. Germline lookup yields CDR1 DFQATT and CDR2 SNEGSKA (reference sequence). CDR3 length equals 14 residues. The CDR3 DNA reads as TGCAGTGCTAGTTGGACAGGGGGCTTGTACGAGCAGTACTTC. It is translated as CSASWTGGLYEQYF.

In nucleotides, the CDR3 is TGTGCCAGCAGCTTGGGAGGGGAGAGCTCCTACAATGAGCAGTTCTTC. Translated: CASSLGGESSYNEQFF. The chain recombines TRBV11-2 with TRBJ2-1; 7 bases are a match to TRBD2. Per germline, CDR1 SGHAT and CDR2 FQNNGV. This CDR3 has 16 amino acids. The ends lost 3 bases at V and 0 bases at J; junction bases unmatched: 5.

The J gene is TRBJ1-2, the V gene TRBV25-1, with TRBD1 as a possible D gene (6 bases). The CDR3 contains 16 residues. CDR1 MGHDK and CDR2 SYGVNS come from the germline V gene. The V end was cut by 1 base, the J end by 0 bases, with 12 bases between. In DNA form, the CDR3 reads TGTGCCAGCAGTGAATTCATAGGGGGGACTAACTATGGCTACACCTTC. It specifies CASSEFIGGTNYGYTF.

The CDR3 DNA sequence: TGTGCCAGCAGACCACAGGGATTGTACGAGCAGTACTTC. It translates to CASRPQGLYEQYF. The chain recombines TRBV6-5 with TRBJ2-7; D possibly corresponds to TRBD1 (6 bases). CDR1 is MNHEY, CDR2 SVGAGI, per germline. There are 13 residues in the CDR3. The germline V and J ends were trimmed by 6 bases and 4 bases, with 13 bases remaining between them.

This sequence joins TRBV30 and TRBJ2-5; no definite D call. The germline gives CDR1 GTSNPN, CDR2 SVGIG (reference sequence). CDR3 length: 11 residues. The V gene lost 4 bases and the J gene lost 2 bases, with 5 bases spanning the gap. CDR3 in DNA: TGTGCCTGGACTCATCAAGAGACCCAGTACTTC. It specifies CAWTHQETQYF.

Remarks on this clonotype: This may be a read error: a much more frequent sequence differs by one nucleotide. J is TRBJ2-1 and V is TRBV9; 16 positions match TRBD2. The CDR3 length is 18 residues. The ends lost 1 base at V and 6 bases at J; junction bases unmatched: 7. Germline V gene lookup returns CDR1 SGDLS and CDR2 YYNGEE. CDR3 nucleotides: TGTGCCAGCAGCGTATGGGGGACTAGCGGGGGGGCCCGCAATGAGCAGTTCTTC. This codes for CASSVWGTSGGARNEQFF.

The V call is TRBV7-9, the J call TRBJ2-1; perhaps TRBD2 as D (5 bases). The J call may not be correct, given that the DNA end is closer to TRBJ2-7. The CDR3 has 15 residues. Per the germline V gene, CDR1 is SEHNR and CDR2 is FQNEAQ (reference sequence). The CDR3 region is CASSLDALANNEQYF. CDR3 nucleotides: TGTGCCAGCAGCTTAGATGCGCTAGCCAACAATGAGCAGTACTTC.

The gene calls are TRBV20-1 and TRBJ2-4; 12 bases line up with TRBD1. The germline V gene has CDR1 DFQATT and CDR2 SNEGSKA (reference sequence). This CDR3 has 13 residues. Trimming took 4 bases from V and 13 from J; bases not matched to a gene: 8. The CDR3 is CSATGTGGGEQYF. In nucleotides, the CDR3 is TGCAGTGCTACTGGGACAGGGGGCGGTGAGCAGTACTTC.

This clonotype has just a few counts. The gene calls are TRBV20-1 and TRBJ2-4; 7 bases agree with TRBD1. The V gene's germline CDR1 is DFQATT and CDR2 SNEGSKA (reference sequence). The CDR3 extends over 13 amino acids. The V and J ends lost 3 bases and 15 bases, in that order; junction bases with no gene match: 14. The CDR3 region has the DNA TGCAGTGCTAGCACCGGGACAGCCGAAGAAATGTACTTC. Translating it yields CSASTGTAEEMYF.

This rearrangement joins TRBV15 to TRBJ2-4; perhaps TRBD1 as D (6 bases). Germline V gene data show CDR1 as LNHNV and CDR2 as YYDKDF (reference sequence). This CDR3 is built from 15 residues. V was clipped by 0 bases and J by 13 bases, with 19 bases between them. The CDR3 nucleotides are TGTGCCACCAGCAGAGATCGGCGACAGGTAGCAGAGCAGTACTTC. As protein: CATSRDRRQVAEQYF.

The chain carries TRBV5-1 and TRBJ2-5; D remains unclear. V shed 5 bases and J shed 1 base, with 9 bases lying between them. The CDR3 totals 13 residues. Per germline, CDR1 SGHRS and CDR2 YFSETQ. CDR3 DNA sequence: TGCGCCAGCAGGCAGCAGCTCCAAGAGACCCAGTACTTC. It specifies CASRQQLQETQYF.

In its sample, this clonotype was seen a few times. This sequence joins TRBV7-8 and TRBJ2-3; the D gene is possibly TRBD2 (6 bases). Germline CDR1 SGHVS, CDR2 FQNEAQ. The CDR3 sequence is 15 residues long. The V and J ends lost 4 bases and 1 base respectively, with 12 bases between them. CDR3 in amino acids: CASSSREVGTDTQYF. CDR3 DNA: TGTGCCAGCAGCTCGAGGGAGGTGGGCACAGATACGCAGTATTTT.

Worth noting for this clonotype: This may stem from a read error, because a much larger clone lies one nucleotide away. The V call is TRBV20-1, the J call TRBJ2-1; 10 nucleotides align to TRBD1. CDR3 length: 13 residues. After removal of 5 bases from V and 13 bases from J, the junction contained 11 bases not matched to a gene. Looked up from germline, CDR1 is DFQATT and CDR2 is SNEGSKA (reference sequence). CDR3 nucleotide sequence: TGCAGTGCTGGAAGGGACAGGGGCGAGACCCAGTTCTTC. It yields the protein CSAGRDRGETQFF.

This clonotype was found a few times. This sequence joins TRBV6-5 and TRBJ2-3; 10 bases fit TRBD2. Germline CDR1 MNHEY, CDR2 SVGAGI. The CDR3 extends over 17 amino acids. After removal of 4 bases from V and 5 bases from J, the junction contained 12 bases not matched to a gene. The CDR3 nucleotides read TGTGCCAGCAGTTCTCCAGCCAGAGGGACTAGCGAAGATACGCAGTATTTT. Amino acids: CASSSPARGTSEDTQYF.

The table lists this clonotype with a few counts. Given a much more abundant clone one base away, this may be a read error. This chain joins TRBV29-1 and TRBJ2-7, with 8 bases that match TRBD1. The germline V gene encodes CDR1 SQVTM and CDR2 ANQGSEA. CDR3 length: 13 residues. Here the CDR3 DNA reads TGCAGCGTGTATGGACAGGGAAACTACGACCAGTACTTC. It codes for CSVYGQGNYDQYF.